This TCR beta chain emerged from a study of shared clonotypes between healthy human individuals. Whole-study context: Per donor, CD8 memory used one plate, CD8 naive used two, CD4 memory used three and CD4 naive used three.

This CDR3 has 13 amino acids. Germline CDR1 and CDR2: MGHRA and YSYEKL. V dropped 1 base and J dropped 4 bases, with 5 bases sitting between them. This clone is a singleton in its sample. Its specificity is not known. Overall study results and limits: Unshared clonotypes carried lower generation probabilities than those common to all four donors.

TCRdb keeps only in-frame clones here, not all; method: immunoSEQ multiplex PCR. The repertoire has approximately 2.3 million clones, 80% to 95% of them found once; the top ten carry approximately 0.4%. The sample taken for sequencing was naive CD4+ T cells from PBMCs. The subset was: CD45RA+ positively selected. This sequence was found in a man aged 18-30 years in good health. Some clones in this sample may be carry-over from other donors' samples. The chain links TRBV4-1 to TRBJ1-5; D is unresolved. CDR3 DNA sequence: TGCGCCAGCAGCCAAGTACCGAATCAGCCCCAGCATTTT. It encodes CASSQVPNQPQHF.